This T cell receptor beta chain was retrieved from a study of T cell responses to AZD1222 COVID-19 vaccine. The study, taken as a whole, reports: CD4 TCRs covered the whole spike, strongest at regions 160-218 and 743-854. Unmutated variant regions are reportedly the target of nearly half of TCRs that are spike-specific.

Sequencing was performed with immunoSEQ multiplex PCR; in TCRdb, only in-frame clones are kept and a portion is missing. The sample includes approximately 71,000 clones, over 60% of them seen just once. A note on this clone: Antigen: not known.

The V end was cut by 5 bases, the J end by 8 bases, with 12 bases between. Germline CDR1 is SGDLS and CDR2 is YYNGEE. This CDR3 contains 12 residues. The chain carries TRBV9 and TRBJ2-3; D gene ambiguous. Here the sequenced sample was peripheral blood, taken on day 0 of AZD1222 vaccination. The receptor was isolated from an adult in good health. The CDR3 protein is CASSTESTTQYF. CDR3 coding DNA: TGTGCCAGCAGTACAGAGAGCACTACGCAGTATTTT.